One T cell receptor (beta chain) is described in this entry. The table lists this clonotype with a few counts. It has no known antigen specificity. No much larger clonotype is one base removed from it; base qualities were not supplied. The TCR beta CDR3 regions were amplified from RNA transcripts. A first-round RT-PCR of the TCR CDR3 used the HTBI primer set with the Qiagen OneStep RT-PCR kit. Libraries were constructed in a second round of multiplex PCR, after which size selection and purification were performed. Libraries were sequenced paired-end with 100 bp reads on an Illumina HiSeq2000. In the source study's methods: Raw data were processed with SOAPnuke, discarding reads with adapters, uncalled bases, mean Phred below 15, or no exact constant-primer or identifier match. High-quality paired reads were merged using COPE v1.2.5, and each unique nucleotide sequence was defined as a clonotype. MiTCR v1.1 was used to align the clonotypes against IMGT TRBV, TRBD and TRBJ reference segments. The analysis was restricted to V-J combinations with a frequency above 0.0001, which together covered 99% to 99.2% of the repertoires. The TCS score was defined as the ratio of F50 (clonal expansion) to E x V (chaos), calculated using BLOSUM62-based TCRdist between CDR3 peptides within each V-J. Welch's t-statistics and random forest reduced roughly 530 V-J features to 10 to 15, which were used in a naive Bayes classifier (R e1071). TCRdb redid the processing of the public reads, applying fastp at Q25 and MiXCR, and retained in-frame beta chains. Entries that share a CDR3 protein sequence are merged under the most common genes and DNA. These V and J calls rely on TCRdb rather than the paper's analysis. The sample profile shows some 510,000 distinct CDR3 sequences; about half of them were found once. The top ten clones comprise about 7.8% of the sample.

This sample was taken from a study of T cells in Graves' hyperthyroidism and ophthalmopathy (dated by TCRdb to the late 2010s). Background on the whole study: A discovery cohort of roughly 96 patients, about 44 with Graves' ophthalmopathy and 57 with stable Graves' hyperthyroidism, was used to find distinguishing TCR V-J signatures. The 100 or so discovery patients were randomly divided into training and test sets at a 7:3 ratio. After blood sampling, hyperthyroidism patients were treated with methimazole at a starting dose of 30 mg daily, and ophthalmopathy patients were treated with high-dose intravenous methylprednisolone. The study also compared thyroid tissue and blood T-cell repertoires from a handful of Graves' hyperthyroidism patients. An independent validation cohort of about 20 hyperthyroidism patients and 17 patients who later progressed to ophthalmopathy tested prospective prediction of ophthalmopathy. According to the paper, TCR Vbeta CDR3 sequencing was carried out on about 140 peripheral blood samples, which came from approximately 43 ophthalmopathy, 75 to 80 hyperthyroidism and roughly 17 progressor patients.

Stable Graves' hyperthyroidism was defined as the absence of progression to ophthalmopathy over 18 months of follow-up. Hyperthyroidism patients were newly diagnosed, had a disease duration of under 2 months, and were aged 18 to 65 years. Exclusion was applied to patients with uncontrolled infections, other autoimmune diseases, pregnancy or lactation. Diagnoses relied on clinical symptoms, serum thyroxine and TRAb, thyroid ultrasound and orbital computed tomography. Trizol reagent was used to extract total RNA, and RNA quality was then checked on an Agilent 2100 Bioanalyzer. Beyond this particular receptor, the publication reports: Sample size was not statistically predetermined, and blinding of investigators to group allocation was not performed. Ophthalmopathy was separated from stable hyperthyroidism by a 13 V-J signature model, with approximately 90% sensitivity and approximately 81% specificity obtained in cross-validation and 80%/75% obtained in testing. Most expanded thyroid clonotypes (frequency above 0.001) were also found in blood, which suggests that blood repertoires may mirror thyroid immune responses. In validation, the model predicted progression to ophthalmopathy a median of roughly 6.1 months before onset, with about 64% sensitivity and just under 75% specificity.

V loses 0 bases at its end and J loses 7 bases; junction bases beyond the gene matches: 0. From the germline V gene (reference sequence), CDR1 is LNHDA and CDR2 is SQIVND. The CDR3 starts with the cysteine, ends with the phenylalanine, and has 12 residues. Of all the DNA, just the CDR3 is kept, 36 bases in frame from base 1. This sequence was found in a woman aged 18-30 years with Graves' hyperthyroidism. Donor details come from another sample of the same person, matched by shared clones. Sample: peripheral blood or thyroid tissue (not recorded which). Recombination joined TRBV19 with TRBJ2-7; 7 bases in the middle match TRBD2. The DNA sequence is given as TGTGCCAGTAGTATAGAGCGGGAGGAGCAGTACTTC. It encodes CASSIEREEQYF. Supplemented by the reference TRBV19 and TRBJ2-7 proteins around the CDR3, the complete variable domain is DGGITQSPKYLFRKEGQNVTLSCEQNLNHDAMYWYRQDPGQGLRLIYYSQIVNDFQKGDIAEGYSVSREKKESFPLTVTSAQKNPTAFYLCASSIEREEQYFGPGTRLTVT.